This TCR beta chain was retrieved from a study of blood T cell repertoires in COVID-19. Germline CDR1 is LGHDT and CDR2 is YNNKEL (reference sequence). Trimming removed 0 bases from V and 4 bases from J; junction bases left unmatched: 11. The CDR3 covers 18 residues. Clones were sequenced by immunoSEQ multiplex PCR, and TCRdb holds only the in-frame ones, with some missing. The table has around 700,000 clones, 90% seen once. The TCR sequence derives from a woman aged 18-30 years with acute or convalescent COVID-19. Sequenced input: peripheral blood. The chain joins TRBV3-1 (or the pseudogene TRBV3-2) to TRBJ2-3, with TRBD2 matching 9 bases. The CDR3 nucleotides are TGTGCCAGCAGCCAAGATCTAGTAGCGGGGGTCCTTCCAGATACGCAGTATTTT. It codes for CASSQDLVAGVLPDTQYF.